One sample yielded the 27 T cell receptor beta chains listed below, sequenced in a study of immune evolution from preneoplasia to lung adenocarcinoma. Profiled with immunoSEQ multiplex PCR; TCRdb holds only in-frame clones, not every one. The table lists around 4,100 clones, about 91% of them singletons, with about 2.3% in the top ten. Sequencing was done on a sample of FFPE lung adenocarcinoma in situ tissue. The receptors here all came from a person aged 60 to 85 with lung adenocarcinoma.

V and J are TRBV15 and TRBJ1-5, with 7 bases aligning to TRBD1. Germline V CDR1 and CDR2: LNHNV, YYDKDF (reference sequence). CDR3 length equals 15 residues. V shed 0 bases and J 7 bases; nucleotides not matched to a gene: 6. CDR3 nucleotides: TGTGCCACCAGCAGAGAAGTACAGGGGAGGCAGCCCCAGCATTTT. Its protein is CATSREVQGRQPQHF.

V and J are TRBV19 and TRBJ1-1; no reliable D call. Deletions cut 2 bases from V and 0 bases from J, with 4 bases between. This CDR3 has 13 amino acids. CDR1 LNHDA and CDR2 SQIVND come from the germline V gene (reference sequence). The CDR3 protein is CASSIKVNTEAFF. CDR3 sequence (DNA): TGTGCCAGTAGTATAAAGGTGAACACTGAAGCTTTCTTT.

The V gene is TRBV30, the J gene TRBJ2-7; D is undetermined. V was cut by 0 bases and J by 4 bases, with 7 bases left in between. Germline V gene sequence: CDR1 GTSNPN, CDR2 SVGIG (reference sequence). The CDR3 covers 12 residues. The CDR3, as DNA: TGTGCCTGGAGTGTAGGACCGTACGAGCAGTACTTC. Translation: CAWSVGPYEQYF.

The rearrangement uses TRBV6-1 and TRBJ2-7, with D perhaps matching TRBD2 (6 bases). The CDR3 contains 15 residues. The V and J ends lost 7 bases and 1 base respectively, with 17 bases between them. Germline CDR1 MNHNS, CDR2 SASEGT. DNA for the CDR3: TGTGCCAGCACCCTATGGGGGGTACAGTCCTACGAGCAGTACTTC. Translating it yields CASTLWGVQSYEQYF.

The chain employs TRBV30 and TRBJ1-2; no firm D call. The CDR3 totals 12 residues. Germline CDR1 and CDR2: GTSNPN and SVGIG (reference sequence). V was cut by 5 bases and J by 2 bases, with 9 bases left in between. Written as DNA, the CDR3 is TGTGCCTGGGGCGCGGTGAACTATGGCTACACCTTC. Protein product: CAWGAVNYGYTF. The complete variable domain, with remaining parts taken from reference TRBV30 and TRBJ1-2, reads SQTIHQWPATLVQPVGSPLSLECTVEGTSNPNLYWYRQAAGRGLQLLFYSVGIGQISSEVPQNLSASRPQDRQFILSSKKLLLSDSGFYLCAWGAVNYGYTFGSGTRLTVV.

This rearrangement joins TRBV5-6 to TRBJ2-2; D unclear. With 0 bases removed from V and 4 bases from J, the gap between germline ends came to 10 bases. In germline, CDR1 is SGHDT, CDR2 YYEEEE. The CDR3 is 15 amino acids. CDR3 nucleotide sequence: TGTGCCAGCAGCTTGGTTGGAACATCCACCGGGGAGCTGTTTTTT. This gives the protein CASSLVGTSTGELFF.

This clone has just a few counts. V gene TRBV7-9 combines with J gene TRBJ2-7, with 13 bases identical to TRBD2. Germline V gives CDR1 SEHNR, CDR2 FQNEAQ (reference sequence). The length of the CDR3 is 16 residues. With 4 bases clipped from V and 3 bases from J, the junction kept 6 bases outside the gene matches. The DNA of the CDR3 is TGTGCCAGCAGCTCTCGGACTAGCGGGAGATTCTACGAGCAGTACTTC. Encoded protein: CASSSRTSGRFYEQYF.

The chain links TRBV6-1 to TRBJ1-2; 7 bases are a match to TRBD1. The germline gives CDR1 MNHNS, CDR2 SASEGT. The CDR3 runs to 13 residues. V was clipped by 6 bases and J by 2 bases; unmatched bases: 3. CDR3 DNA: TGTGCCAGCAGACGGACAGGAAACTATGGCTACACCTTC. Its translation: CASRRTGNYGYTF.

This rearrangement joins TRBV18 to TRBJ1-3, with a possible D match to TRBD1 (5 bases). Trimming cost V 0 bases and J 0 bases, with 9 bases left between them. Germline lookup yields CDR1 KGHSH and CDR2 LQKENI. The CDR3 covers 16 residues. The chain's CDR3 is CASSPPGLTSGNTIYF. The CDR3 DNA reads as TGTGCCAGCTCACCACCGGGGCTGACCTCTGGAAACACCATATATTTT.

The chain employs TRBV18 and TRBJ2-5; 11 bases are shared with TRBD2. With the DNA end fitting TRBJ2-7 better, the J assignment may be wrong. The CDR3 totals 14 residues. Per germline, CDR1 KGHSH and CDR2 LQKENI. CDR3 protein: CASSPGTSGYEQYF. The CDR3, as DNA: TGTGCCAGCTCACCCGGGACTAGCGGCTACGAGCAGTACTTC.

The chain has TRBV7-8 and TRBJ1-1; D is perhaps TRBD1 (5 bases). Per germline, CDR1 SGHVS and CDR2 FQNEAQ. The length of the CDR3 is 16 residues. The V end was cut by 1 base, the J end by 5 bases, with 17 bases between. The CDR3 nucleotides read TGTGCCAGCAGCTTAGTAGTTGTGGGGGGAGTGACTGAAGCTTTCTTT. As protein: CASSLVVVGGVTEAFF.

The chain links TRBV7-2 to TRBJ1-2; perhaps TRBD1 as D (6 bases). Trimming cost V 3 bases and J 4 bases, with 12 bases left between them. CDR1 SGHTA and CDR2 FQGNSA come from the germline V gene. The CDR3 covers 14 residues. The CDR3 nucleotides read TGTGCCAGCAGCTTTGGGGGCGACGGCTATGGCTACACCTTC. Protein product: CASSFGGDGYGYTF.

This clone occurred once. This rearrangement joins TRBV7-2 to TRBJ2-3; 9 positions match TRBD1. J was trimmed by 5 bases and V by 1 base; bases with no gene match: 13. CDR3 size: 18 residues. Germline-derived CDR1 and CDR2 are SGHTA and FQGNSA. CDR3 in amino acids: CASSLVEFGQGLQDTQYF. The CDR3 coding sequence is TGTGCCAGCAGCTTAGTAGAATTCGGACAGGGGTTACAAGATACGCAGTATTTT. Complete variable domain (other parts from reference TRBV7-2 and TRBJ2-3): GAGVSQSPSNKVTEKGKDVELRCDPISGHTALYWYRQSLGQGLEFLIYFQGNSAPDKSGLPSDRFSAERTGGSVSTLTIQRTQQEDSAVYLCASSLVEFGQGLQDTQYFGPGTRLTVL.

The genes are TRBV4-1 and TRBJ1-3; D remains unclear. This CDR3 region has 16 residues. V was cut by 1 base and J by 2 bases, with 12 bases left in between. The germline gives CDR1 MGHRA, CDR2 YSYEKL. Here the CDR3 reads CASSQVGLFAGNTIYF. The CDR3 DNA is TGCGCCAGCAGCCAAGTGGGGTTATTCGCTGGAAACACCATATATTTT.

The rearrangement links TRBV30 to TRBJ1-3; D gene unclear. CDR1 and CDR2 from the germline V gene are GTSNPN and SVGIG (reference sequence). Trimming removed 3 bases at V and 9 bases at J, with 15 bases between. The CDR3 sequence is 13 residues long. In DNA form, the CDR3 reads TGTGCCTGGAGGGGCGCAGCGTTGGGCACCATATATTTT. This sequence encodes CAWRGAALGTIYF.

In nucleotides, the CDR3 is TGTGCCAGCAGTTTAGAGGGGCTGCAGGAGCAGTTCTTC. Translating it yields CASSLEGLQEQFF. The chain is built from TRBV6-4 and TRBJ2-1; either TRBD1 or TRBD2 may fit D (5 bases each). V lost 5 bases, J lost 10 bases, and 15 bases lay in between. Germline loops: CDR1 MRHNA, CDR2 SNTAGT. This CDR3 has 13 amino acids.

This chain joins TRBV28 and TRBJ1-4; D not resolved. The V and J ends lost 4 bases and 2 bases respectively, with 5 bases between them. From germline, CDR1 is MDHEN and CDR2 SYDVKM. The CDR3 has 13 residues. This CDR3 reads CASSSMTNEKLFF. CDR3 DNA: TGTGCCAGCAGTTCCATGACTAATGAAAAACTGTTTTTT.

CDR3 protein: CATQENPKNQQYF. The CDR3 DNA sequence: TGTGCCACCCAAGAAAATCCTAAGAACCAGCAGTACTTC. The chain joins TRBV15 to TRBJ2-7; D uncertain. The CDR3 is made up of 13 amino acids. Germline CDR1 and CDR2: LNHNV and YYDKDF (reference sequence). The V end was cut by 8 bases, the J end by 8 bases, with 19 bases between.

The chain joins TRBV30 to TRBJ2-7, with D perhaps TRBD2 (6 bases). Germline-derived CDR1 and CDR2 are GTSNPN and SVGIG (reference sequence). The CDR3 consists of 14 residues. The germline V and J ends were trimmed by 1 base and 2 bases, with 12 bases remaining between them. As DNA, the CDR3 is TGTGCCTGGAGTGCGGATAGCGGCACCTACGAGCAGTACTTC. Translation: CAWSADSGTYEQYF. Complete variable domain (other parts from reference TRBV30 and TRBJ2-7): SQTIHQWPATLVQPVGSPLSLECTVEGTSNPNLYWYRQAAGRGLQLLFYSVGIGQISSEVPQNLSASRPQDRQFILSSKKLLLSDSGFYLCAWSADSGTYEQYFGPGTRLTVT.

The J gene is TRBJ2-4, the V gene TRBV9; 10 bases agree with TRBD1. The CDR3 is 16 residues long. Trimming removed 3 bases from V and 1 base from J; junction bases left unmatched: 4. The germline V gene encodes CDR1 SGDLS and CDR2 YYNGEE. The CDR3 loop reads CASSGGQGEAKNIQYF. The CDR3 nucleotides are TGTGCCAGCAGCGGAGGACAGGGGGAGGCCAAAAACATTCAGTACTTC.

CDR3 region: CASSLTSGGGYGYTF. DNA for the CDR3: TGTGCCAGCTCACTGACATCAGGTGGGGGCTATGGCTACACCTTC. The chain has TRBV18 and TRBJ1-2; possible D gene TRBD1, 5 bases. V dropped 4 bases and J dropped 4 bases, with 16 bases sitting between them. Germline CDR1 and CDR2: KGHSH and LQKENI. The CDR3 spans 15 residues. Variable domain in full (rest from reference TRBV18 and TRBJ1-2): NAGVMQNPRHLVRRRGQEARLRCSPMKGHSHVYWYRQLPEEGLKFMVYLQKENIIDESGMPKERFSAEFPKEGPSILRIQQVVRGDSAAYFCASSLTSGGGYGYTFGSGTRLTVV.

The CDR3 spells CASSRGQPESGNTIYF. DNA of the CDR3: TGTGCCAGCTCTCGAGGCCAGCCAGAATCTGGAAACACCATATATTTT. The chain is built from TRBV18 and TRBJ1-3; D ambiguous. CDR1 is KGHSH, CDR2 LQKENI, per germline. With 6 bases removed from V and 1 base from J, the gap between germline ends came to 16 bases. This CDR3 comprises 16 residues. Full variable domain (outside the CDR3, taken from reference TRBV18 and TRBJ1-3): NAGVMQNPRHLVRRRGQEARLRCSPMKGHSHVYWYRQLPEEGLKFMVYLQKENIIDESGMPKERFSAEFPKEGPSILRIQQVVRGDSAAYFCASSRGQPESGNTIYFGEGSWLTVV.

The chain combines TRBV28 with TRBJ1-2, with 10 bases that match TRBD1. The length of the CDR3 is 14 residues. V lost 6 bases and J lost 8; bases outside the gene matches: 9. In germline, CDR1 is MDHEN, CDR2 SYDVKM. The CDR3 here is CASRETGGERGYTF. The CDR3 DNA reads TGTGCCAGCAGGGAGACAGGGGGCGAGAGGGGCTACACCTTC.

The rearrangement links TRBV18 to TRBJ2-6; TRBD1 or TRBD2 may be the D gene (5 bases each). V gave up 0 bases and J gave up 2 bases, with 8 bases separating them. The CDR3 is 16 residues long. The germline V gene has CDR1 KGHSH and CDR2 LQKENI. The CDR3, as DNA: TGTGCCAGCTCACCACCGGGGGTCACTGGGGCCAACGTCCTGACTTTC. Its translation: CASSPPGVTGANVLTF.

J is TRBJ2-2 and V is TRBV28; D remains unclear. V was pared by 5 bases and J by 4 bases, with 17 bases between. CDR3 size: 16 residues. Germline loops: CDR1 MDHEN, CDR2 SYDVKM. The CDR3: CASSVSIIGGTGELFF. CDR3 in DNA: TGTGCCAGCAGTGTCTCTATAATCGGCGGCACCGGGGAGCTGTTTTTT.

The J gene is TRBJ2-7, the V gene TRBV14; D not resolved. CDR1 SGHDN and CDR2 FVKESK come from the germline V gene. CDR3 length: 14 residues. Trimming shortened V by 0 bases and J by 0 bases, and 6 bases separated the two germline ends. As DNA, the CDR3 is TGTGCCAGCAGCCAAGAGTACAACTCCTACGAGCAGTACTTC. Amino acids: CASSQEYNSYEQYF.

The chain employs TRBV9 and TRBJ2-2, with D tentatively TRBD2 (5 bases). CDR1 and CDR2 from the germline V gene are SGDLS and YYNGEE. V lost 4 bases to trimming and J lost 4 bases, with 14 bases between them. The CDR3 is made up of 15 amino acids. In DNA form, the CDR3 reads TGTGCCAGCAGCCGAGAAATAGAGGGCACCGGGGAGCTGTTTTTT. Encoded protein: CASSREIEGTGELFF.